The 10 T cell receptor beta chains given below trace back to one sample, sequenced in a study of CD8+ T cells in alopecia areata. In each case, RNA was isolated and then reverse transcribed into cDNA as the sequencing template. Only in-frame clones appear in the TCRdb table, and some are missing; sequencing was by immunoSEQ multiplex PCR. The data hold 110,000 or so clones, with 30% to 40% observed a single time. Sample: CD4+ T cells sorted from blood. Receptor source: a human donor with alopecia areata.

The rearrangement links TRBV9 to TRBJ2-1; D gene ambiguous. This CDR3 has 14 amino acids. Trimming shortened V by 0 bases and J by 2 bases, and 6 bases separated the two germline ends. Germline lookup yields CDR1 SGDLS and CDR2 YYNGEE. This CDR3 reads CASSVGRTYNEQFF. The CDR3 bases are TGTGCCAGCAGCGTAGGTCGAACCTACAATGAGCAGTTCTTC.

The chain couples TRBV9 to TRBJ2-5; D is possibly TRBD2 (7 bases). Per the germline V gene, CDR1 is SGDLS and CDR2 is YYNGEE. The ends were cut back, 4 bases at V and 1 base at J, with 17 bases in the middle. The CDR3 sequence is 16 residues long. The chain's CDR3 is CASSPNVGGPQETQYF. The CDR3 DNA follows: TGTGCCAGCAGCCCGAACGTCGGGGGGCCCCAAGAGACCCAGTACTTC.

The sample holds a few counts of this clone. The chain is built from TRBV6-6 and TRBJ2-5, with D possibly matching TRBD1 (5 bases). Trimming took off 6 bases at V and 2 bases at J, with 16 bases between the two ends. In germline, CDR1 is MNHNY, CDR2 SVGAGI (reference sequence). CDR3 length: 15 amino acids. For the CDR3, the DNA is TGTGCCAGCAGCCCCCCGACAGTTAAGCAAGAGACCCAGTACTTC. Residues: CASSPPTVKQETQYF.

The CDR3 loop reads CASRTAGTSNTGELFF. CDR3 nucleotides: TGTGCCAGCAGGACCGCAGGGACCTCTAACACCGGGGAGCTGTTTTTT. J is TRBJ2-2 and V is TRBV28; either TRBD1 or TRBD2 may supply D (5 bases each). Trimming took off 6 bases at V and 2 bases at J, with 16 bases between the two ends. This CDR3 contains 16 residues. Germline V gives CDR1 MDHEN, CDR2 SYDVKM.

This rearrangement joins TRBV5-1 to TRBJ1-1; D is uncertain. CDR3 length: 14 residues. The germline V and J ends were trimmed by 4 bases and 6 bases, with 16 bases remaining between them. The germline CDR1 and CDR2 sequences are SGHRS and YFSETQ. CDR3: CASSPGSFDAEAFF. The DNA for the CDR3 is TGCGCCAGCAGCCCGGGGAGTTTTGATGCTGAAGCTTTCTTT.

This clone has just a few counts. Written as DNA, the CDR3 is TGCAGCGTTAGGGCTCCCGGGAGGGCTAGGTACAATGAGCAGTTCTTC. It translates to CSVRAPGRARYNEQFF. The rearrangement joins TRBV29-1 to TRBJ2-1; the match to TRBD2 covers 8 bases. This CDR3 is 16 amino acids long. V shed 5 bases, J shed 4 bases, and the junction held 13 bases outside the gene matches. Germline V CDR1 and CDR2: SQVTM, ANQGSEA.

This clone has more than one count but fewer than ten. The CDR3 spells CASSRQGTEDGYTF. Here the CDR3 DNA reads TGCGCCAGCAGTAGACAAGGGACAGAAGATGGCTACACCTTC. This chain uses TRBV5-1 with TRBJ1-2; 7 bases line up with TRBD1. Trimming at V came to 5 bases and at J to 6 bases, leaving 10 bases not matched to a gene. The CDR3 spans 14 residues. The germline V gene encodes CDR1 SGHRS and CDR2 YFSETQ. Drawing the rest from reference TRBV5-1 and TRBJ1-2, the complete variable domain is KAGVTQTPRYLIKTRGQQVTLSCSPISGHRSVSWYQQTPGQGLQFLFEYFSETQRNKGNFPGRFSGRQFSNSRSEMNVSTLELGDSALYLCASSRQGTEDGYTFGSGTRLTVV.

This clone has just a few counts. The chain joins TRBV27 to TRBJ2-5, with 7 bases that match TRBD2. CDR1 MNHEY and CDR2 SMNVEV come from the germline V gene (reference sequence). V lost 5 bases, J lost 5 bases, and 8 bases stayed unmatched. The CDR3 is 14 residues long. CDR3: CASSASGSGETQYF. In DNA, the CDR3 is TGTGCCAGCAGTGCTAGCGGCTCCGGTGAGACCCAGTACTTC.

The V gene is TRBV7-3, the J gene TRBJ1-1; TRBD1 might be the D (6 bases). This CDR3 region has 14 residues. V lost 4 bases and J lost 7, with 16 bases in between. The V gene's germline CDR1 is SGHTA and CDR2 FQGTGA. CDR3 sequence reads: CASSSKGGAHEAFF. In DNA, the CDR3 is TGTGCCAGCAGCTCAAAAGGGGGGGCCCATGAAGCTTTCTTT.

The J gene is TRBJ1-2, the V gene TRBV9; unclear D gene. Per germline, CDR1 SGDLS and CDR2 YYNGEE. V lost 5 bases, J lost 3 bases, and 17 bases lay in between. CDR3 length: 15 amino acids. The CDR3 DNA reads TGTGCCAGCAGTAAACCAGACATACCCCACTATGGCTACACCTTC. It is translated as CASSKPDIPHYGYTF.